Following are 28 T cell receptor beta chains from one sample sequenced in a study of T cells in Graves' hyperthyroidism and ophthalmopathy (dated by TCRdb to 2018 to 2020). Receptor libraries were prepared by multiplex PCR. Sequencing used an Illumina HiSeq 2000. TCR beta CDR3 regions were amplified from RNA transcripts. A first-round RT-PCR of the TCR CDR3 used the HTBI primer set with the Qiagen OneStep RT-PCR kit. Clones were called with MiXCR by TCRdb after fastp trimmed the public reads at Q25, and only in-frame beta chains were retained. Entries are consolidated by CDR3 protein sequence, retaining the most common genes and DNA. The sample table contains some 420,000 distinct CDR3 sequences; only one count was recorded for 12% to 15% of them. The ten largest clones represent less than 6.5% of the sample. The specimen sequenced was blood. The receptor source for this set is a woman aged 18-29 years with Graves' hyperthyroidism.

V gene TRBV28 combines with J gene TRBJ2-2, with 9 bases fitting TRBD2. The CDR3 has 16 amino acids. The ends lost 0 bases at V and 3 bases at J; junction bases unmatched: 2. Germline V gene data show CDR1 as MDHEN and CDR2 as SYDVKM. Here the CDR3 DNA reads TGTGCCAGCAGTTTATGGCGGGAGGGCCACACCGGGGAGCTGTTTTTT. This sequence encodes CASSLWREGHTGELFF.

There are many counts of this clonotype. The chain uses TRBV28 and TRBJ2-7, with TRBD1 matching over 7 bases. J gave up 0 bases and V 2 bases, and 10 bases lay outside the gene matches. The CDR3 spans 17 residues. Germline values: CDR1 MDHEN, CDR2 SYDVKM. The CDR3 reads CASSLTPGAGGSYEQYF. Written as DNA, the CDR3 is TGTGCCAGCAGTTTAACACCCGGGGCAGGGGGCTCCTACGAGCAGTACTTC.

The chain combines TRBV19 with TRBJ2-2, with D perhaps TRBD1 (5 bases). CDR1 is LNHDA and CDR2 is SQIVND in the germline V gene (reference sequence). There are 15 residues in the CDR3. V was shortened by 4 bases and J by 5 bases, with 14 bases between the two germline ends. The CDR3 sequence: CASSRQTQGTGELFF. The CDR3, as DNA: TGTGCCAGTAGTAGACAGACGCAGGGTACCGGGGAGCTGTTTTTT.

This clonotype was seen a handful of times. CDR3 amino acids: CASSQASYYEQYF. The CDR3 bases are TGTGCCAGCAGCCAAGCAAGCTACTACGAGCAGTACTTC. The V and J genes are TRBV14 and TRBJ2-7; D is unclear. CDR3 length equals 13 residues. Looked up from germline, CDR1 is SGHDN and CDR2 is FVKESK. V lost 1 base and J lost 3, with 7 bases in between.

This rearrangement joins TRBV4-3 to TRBJ2-1, with a possible D match to TRBD2 (6 bases). Germline CDR1 reads LGHNA; CDR2 reads YSLEER. This CDR3 is built from 18 residues. V gave up 1 base and J gave up 8 bases, with 24 bases separating them. For the CDR3, the DNA is TGCGCCAGCAGCCAAGGAGGATCATGGGGGAGGAATGTCCATGAGCAGTTCTTC. This sequence encodes CASSQGGSWGRNVHEQFF.

The chain links TRBV9 to TRBJ2-3, with 10 positions matching TRBD2. From germline, CDR1 is SGDLS and CDR2 YYNGEE. This CDR3 has 18 amino acids. V gave up 3 bases and J gave up 0 bases; unmatched junction bases: 10. The CDR3 is CASSDRRTSGSSTDTQYF. The CDR3 DNA sequence: TGTGCCAGCAGCGATCGACGGACTAGCGGATCTAGCACAGATACGCAGTATTTT.

This clonotype was seen repeatedly, ten times or more. The V and J genes are TRBV28 and TRBJ2-1; 9 bases are a match to TRBD2. Germline V gene data show CDR1 as MDHEN and CDR2 as SYDVKM. CDR3 length: 14 amino acids. V dropped 8 bases and J dropped 5; count of bases not matched to a gene: 7. Here the CDR3 reads CASRSSGTNNEQFF. CDR3 DNA: TGTGCCAGCCGATCTAGCGGGACCAACAATGAGCAGTTCTTC.

This clonotype was detected a few times. A much larger clone is a single base away; this may be a read error. The CDR3 loop is CASSFRRLSYGYTF. The CDR3 nucleotides read TGTGCCAGCAGTTTTCGACGGCTTAGCTATGGCTACACCTTC. J is TRBJ1-2 and V is TRBV27; no reliable D call. This CDR3 is built from 14 residues. V lost 3 bases, J lost 4 bases, and 12 bases lay in between. The V gene's germline CDR1 is MNHEY and CDR2 SMNVEV (reference sequence).

This clonotype has a count of ten or more. The rearrangement uses TRBV27 and TRBJ2-5, with D perhaps matching TRBD1 or TRBD2 (5 bases each). V was cut by 8 bases and J by 0 bases, with 10 bases left in between. This CDR3 is built from 13 residues. The germline V gene encodes CDR1 MNHEY and CDR2 SMNVEV (reference sequence). CDR3 bases: TGTGCCAGCCGGGACGGGGACCAAGAGACCCAGTACTTC. Its protein product is CASRDGDQETQYF.

V gene TRBV9 combines with J gene TRBJ2-6, with D possibly matching TRBD2 (6 bases). Trimming left V 2 bases short and J 0 bases short, with 9 bases between. CDR1 and CDR2 (germline): SGDLS, YYNGEE. The CDR3 is made up of 16 amino acids. CDR3 sequence (DNA): TGTGCCAGCAGCGTGGGACTGAACTCTGGGGCCAACGTCCTGACTTTC. Translated: CASSVGLNSGANVLTF.

V is TRBV12-3 or TRBV12-4 and J is TRBJ1-2, with D possibly matching TRBD1 (6 bases). The CDR3 runs to 12 residues. Trimming took 5 bases from V and 8 from J, leaving 12 bases between them. DNA for the CDR3: TGTGCCAGCAGTGCCGGGACATCGGGCTACACCTTC. This gives the protein CASSAGTSGYTF.

This clonotype was seen a handful of times. V usage is TRBV30 and J usage is TRBJ2-7; the D gene is possibly TRBD2 (6 bases). V was pared by 0 bases and J by 7 bases, with 16 bases between. Germline loops: CDR1 GTSNPN, CDR2 SVGIG (reference sequence). The CDR3 sequence is 14 residues long. In DNA, the CDR3 is TGTGCCTGGAGTGTATCGGGAGCCCTCGGTGAGCAGTACTTC. Amino acids: CAWSVSGALGEQYF. The full variable domain, its missing parts supplied by reference TRBV30 and TRBJ2-7, is SQTIHQWPATLVQPVGSPLSLECTVEGTSNPNLYWYRQAAGRGLQLLFYSVGIGQISSEVPQNLSASRPQDRQFILSSKKLLLSDSGFYLCAWSVSGALGEQYFGPGTRLTVT.

Many counts were recorded for this clonotype. The chain carries TRBV20-1 and TRBJ2-7; TRBD1 aligns across 7 bases. The trim removed 5 bases at V and 5 bases at J, leaving 15 bases unmatched. Germline V gene data show CDR1 as DFQATT and CDR2 as SNEGSKA (reference sequence). The CDR3 runs to 15 residues. CDR3 residues: CSAQQPDRFSHEQYF. Here the CDR3 DNA reads TGCAGTGCTCAACAACCGGACAGGTTCAGCCACGAGCAGTACTTC.

The sample holds many counts of this clonotype. The V call is TRBV12-3 or TRBV12-4, the J call TRBJ2-5; 12 bases line up with TRBD1. This CDR3 comprises 15 residues. J was trimmed by 4 bases and V by 6 bases; bases with no gene match: 6. The CDR3 here is CASSQGDRGRETQYF. CDR3 nucleotides: TGTGCCAGCAGCCAAGGGGACAGGGGGCGAGAGACCCAGTACTTC.

In this sample, this clonotype turned up a few times. The rearrangement joins TRBV11-3 to TRBJ1-5; D is unresolved. Per germline, CDR1 SGHNT and CDR2 YENEEA. CDR3 size: 10 residues. V lost 5 bases to trimming and J lost 9 bases, with 5 bases between them. CDR3 residues: CASSVLPQHF. CDR3 in DNA: TGTGCCAGCAGCGTCTTGCCCCAGCATTTT. Based on the CDR3 plus reference TRBV11-3 and TRBJ1-5, the full variable domain is EAGVVQSPRYKIIEKKQPVAFWCNPISGHNTLYWYLQNLGQGPELLIRYENEEAVDDSQLPKDRFSAERLKGVDSTLKIQPAELGDSAVYLCASSVLPQHFGDGTRLSIL.

The table lists this clonotype with many counts. The chain combines TRBV2 with TRBJ2-3, with 7 nucleotides matching TRBD2. V trimming: 8 bases; J trimming: 5 bases; junction bases outside the gene matches: 7. This CDR3 is 13 amino acids long. Germline V CDR1 and CDR2: SNHLY, FYNNEI. CDR3 sequence: CASYQREKDTQYF. CDR3 sequence (DNA): TGTGCCAGCTATCAGCGGGAAAAAGATACGCAGTATTTT.

The gene calls are TRBV28 and TRBJ1-1; D unresolved. The CDR3 loop spans 13 amino acids. V lost 3 bases and J 4 bases, leaving 9 bases between the germline ends. The germline V gene has CDR1 MDHEN and CDR2 SYDVKM. This CDR3 reads CASSFLRATEAFF. DNA for the CDR3: TGTGCCAGCAGTTTCTTAAGGGCCACTGAAGCTTTCTTT. The full variable domain, rest sourced from reference TRBV28 and TRBJ1-1, is DVKVTQSSRYLVKRTGEKVFLECVQDMDHENMFWYRQDPGLGLRLIYFSYDVKMKEKGDIPEGYSVSREKKERFSLILESASTNQTSMYLCASSFLRATEAFFGQGTRLTVV.

This clonotype was seen many times. This chain joins TRBV28 and TRBJ1-2, with 8 bases identical to TRBD1. Germline CDR1 reads MDHEN; CDR2 reads SYDVKM. The V gene end was trimmed by 5 bases and the J gene end by 6 bases; junction bases not matched to a gene: 8. This CDR3 comprises 14 residues. CDR3 nucleotides: TGTGCCAGCAGTCCGGGACAGGAACGAAATGGCTACACCTTC. Protein sequence: CASSPGQERNGYTF.

This clonotype came up a few times. This chain's CDR3 is CASSLGIGTAYNEKLFF. DNA for the CDR3: TGCGCCAGCAGCTTGGGAATCGGGACAGCCTATAATGAAAAACTGTTTTTT. The chain uses TRBV5-1 and TRBJ1-4; 7 positions agree with TRBD1. Germline CDR1 SGHRS, CDR2 YFSETQ. With 0 bases clipped from V and 4 bases from J, the junction kept 9 bases outside the gene matches. The CDR3 extends over 17 amino acids.

The V gene is TRBV28, the J gene TRBJ2-5; 7 bases align to TRBD1. The germline gives CDR1 MDHEN, CDR2 SYDVKM. This CDR3 comprises 18 residues. After removal of 5 bases from V and 4 bases from J, the junction contained 19 bases not matched to a gene. CDR3 sequence (DNA): TGTGCCAGCAGTCGTAGACAGGGTAAGAGTCCGGGCGGAGAGACCCAGTACTTC. This gives the protein CASSRRQGKSPGGETQYF.

J is TRBJ2-5 and V is TRBV4-1, with D perhaps matching TRBD1 or TRBD2 (5 bases each). V was clipped by 3 bases and J by 1 base, with 15 bases between them. CDR1 and CDR2 from the germline V gene are MGHRA and YSYEKL. The CDR3 length is 16 residues. CDR3 nucleotides: TGCGCCAGCAGCCATGGGACCCAAGCGGCCCAAGAGACCCAGTACTTC. This translates into CASSHGTQAAQETQYF.

This clonotype has at least ten counts. The CDR3 DNA is TGTGCCAGCAGCTTCCGACCGTCAACAGGGGAGAAGGATACGCAGTATTTT. This encodes CASSFRPSTGEKDTQYF. The rearrangement uses TRBV7-2 and TRBJ2-3, with 7 bases that match TRBD1. The germline CDR1 and CDR2 sequences are SGHTA and FQGNSA. This CDR3 is 17 amino acids long. Trimming at V came to 3 bases and at J to 6 bases, leaving 15 bases not matched to a gene.

J is TRBJ2-5 and V is TRBV28; TRBD2 matches 8 bases. Trimming took 4 bases from V and 4 from J; bases not matched to a gene: 5. Germline V gives CDR1 MDHEN, CDR2 SYDVKM. The CDR3 length is 14 residues. CDR3 DNA sequence: TGTGCCAGCAGTTGGGGTAGCGGGATAGAGACCCAGTACTTC. Protein: CASSWGSGIETQYF.

This clonotype was seen a few times. V usage is TRBV20-1 and J usage is TRBJ1-1, with D perhaps TRBD1 (6 bases). This CDR3 comprises 16 residues. Germline V gives CDR1 DFQATT, CDR2 SNEGSKA (reference sequence). Trimming cost V 2 bases and J 2 bases, with 18 bases left between them. CDR3 loop: CSARNPRGRGNTEAFF. CDR3 sequence (DNA): TGCAGTGCTAGAAACCCCCGGGGGCGGGGCAACACTGAAGCTTTCTTT.

This clonotype was seen more than once but under ten times. This sequence joins TRBV12-3 or TRBV12-4 and TRBJ1-2, with 7 bases lining up with TRBD1. The J segment lost 5 bases and the V segment lost 4 bases, leaving 10 bases of the junction unmatched. CDR3 length: 15 residues. CDR3 region: CASSYLGGGGYGYTF. In DNA, the CDR3 is TGTGCCAGCAGTTATTTGGGAGGGGGCGGTTATGGCTACACCTTC.

In this sample, this clonotype turned up many times. The CDR3, as DNA: TGCAGTGCCCCGGACTCCCTGGCCTACGAGCAGTACTTC. Amino acids: CSAPDSLAYEQYF. The gene calls are TRBV20-1 and TRBJ2-7; TRBD2 might be the D (5 bases). V lost 6 bases, J lost 2 bases, and 14 bases lay in between. CDR3 length: 13 residues. Germline loops: CDR1 DFQATT, CDR2 SNEGSKA (reference sequence).

This clonotype was detected only a few times. The CDR3 loop reads CASSPPAPSGTHGNEQFF. The CDR3 DNA reads as TGTGCCAGCTCACCACCGGCGCCTAGCGGGACTCATGGAAATGAGCAGTTCTTC. The chain combines TRBV18 with TRBJ2-1; 9 bases are a match to TRBD2. With V trimmed by 0 bases and J by 7 bases, 13 bases remained unmatched. CDR3 length equals 18 residues. Germline CDR1 KGHSH, CDR2 LQKENI.

This clonotype was counted at least ten times. This may come from a read error, since a much larger clone is one base off. This chain links TRBV28 with TRBJ2-7; D is unresolved. Germline assignment: CDR1 MDHEN and CDR2 SYDVKM. Trimming took off 3 bases at V and 3 bases at J, with 3 bases between the two ends. The CDR3 totals 11 residues. The CDR3 sequence: CASSFNYEQYF. The CDR3, as DNA: TGTGCCAGCAGTTTCAACTACGAGCAGTACTTC.